This is a list of T cell receptor beta chains from one sample in a study of blood T cell repertoires in COVID-19. Repertoires were generated with immunoSEQ multiplex PCR, while TCRdb's copy carries only in-frame clones and drops some. The sample carries tens of thousands of clones, roughly 83% recorded once. What was sequenced was peripheral blood. These receptors came from a human donor in a cohort sampled during active COVID-19. CDR3s include the opening cysteine and the closing phenylalanine or tryptophan. D genes are given only for firm matches. A clone size is listed for some rows: how often the clone was seen (once, few, many), or a class if it is expanded.

v_gene	j_gene	d_gene	abundance	CDR3nt	CDR3aa
TRBV10-1	TRBJ1-1	NA	few	TGCGCCAGCAGTGAGTCGCGGAGGATGAACATGAACACTGAAGCTTTCTTT	CASSESRRMNMNTEAFF
TRBV24-1	TRBJ2-7	NA	NA	TGTGCCACCAGTGATTCGGGCAGGGATCCCTACGAGCAGTACTTC	CATSDSGRDPYEQYF
TRBV27	TRBJ2-3	NA	few	TGTGCCAGCAGCCTACAGAGACCAGACACAGATACGCAGTATTTT	CASSLQRPDTDTQYF
TRBV30	TRBJ2-2	TRBD1	NA	TGTGCCTGGAGTACCGGGACAGGGGTAACCGGGGAGCTGTTTTTT	CAWSTGTGVTGELFF
TRBV10-3	TRBJ2-2	TRBD1	NA	TGTGCCATCAGCCGCCGGGACAGGGACAACACCGGGGAGCTGTTTTTT	CAISRRDRDNTGELFF
TRBV28	TRBJ2-7	TRBD1	few	TGTGCCAGCAGTTCTTTCCGGGACAGAGCCTACGAGCAGTACTTC	CASSSFRDRAYEQYF
TRBV20-1	TRBJ2-7	TRBD1	few	TGCAGCACAAGGACAGGGTCCGAGCAGTACTTC	CSTRTGSEQYF
TRBV2	TRBJ1-6	NA	few	TGTGCCAGCAGTGAATCGGGGAGGGCACCCCTCCACTTT	CASSESGRAPLHF
TRBV19	TRBJ2-1	TRBD2	NA	TGTGCCAGTAGTGACGGGGGGGCCCGCTCCTACAATGAGCAGTTCTTC	CASSDGGARSYNEQFF
TRBV7-9	TRBJ1-4	NA	NA	TGTGCCAGCAGCCCCCTGCGATCAACTAATGAAAAACTGTTTTTT	CASSPLRSTNEKLFF
TRBV6-4	TRBJ2-3	TRBD2	NA	TGTGCCAGCAGTGTGTCCGGGGGGGGACGATCAGATACGCAGTATTTT	CASSVSGGGRSDTQYF
TRBV7-2	TRBJ2-5	TRBD2	NA	TGTGCCAGCAGCGTCCCGGGACTAGCTGCGAAGGCCCAGTACTTC	CASSVPGLAAKAQYF
TRBV15	TRBJ2-7	TRBD1	NA	TGTGCCACCAGCAGGGCCCTGGGACAGGGCTTCGTCGGCTCCTACGAGCAGTACTTC	CATSRALGQGFVGSYEQYF
TRBV27	TRBJ2-1	TRBD2	NA	TGTGCCAGCAGCCCCATCTCTAGCGGGGGGGCCGTTGAGCAGTTCTTC	CASSPISSGGAVEQFF
TRBV11-2	TRBJ1-1	TRBD1	NA	TGTGCCAGCAGCTTAGATCCAGGGGGCGCCTCGAGCACTGAAGCTTTCTTT	CASSLDPGGASSTEAFF
TRBV10-3	TRBJ2-2	NA	NA	TGTGCCATCCGAGCGGACAACACCGGGGAGCTGTTTTTT	CAIRADNTGELFF
TRBV11-2	TRBJ2-3	NA	NA	TGTGCCAGCAGCTTATCGCAGCTAGCGACAGATACGCAGTATTTT	CASSLSQLATDTQYF
TRBV19	TRBJ2-3	NA	NA	TGTGCCAGTAGTCCCCTCTCGACGGTCGCGACAAATACGCAGTATTTT	CASSPLSTVATNTQYF
TRBV19	TRBJ2-5	NA	NA	TGTGCCAGTAGTATGGGTAGCCGAGGGCAGACCCAGTACTTC	CASSMGSRGQTQYF
TRBV7-2	TRBJ1-2	TRBD1	NA	TGTGCCAGCAGGATAACCGGGACAGGGTATGGCTACACCTTC	CASRITGTGYGYTF
TRBV7-2	TRBJ1-4	NA	NA	TGTGCCAGCAGCTTAGGCGGCCACGGAGGTGAAAAACTGTTTTTT	CASSLGGHGGEKLFF
TRBV19	TRBJ2-1	TRBD1	NA	TGTGCCAGTAGTACACCTTGGGACATTTGGGACAGCAACGCGGGGCAGTTCTTC	CASSTPWDIWDSNAGQFF
TRBV18	TRBJ2-1	NA	NA	TGTGCCAGCTCGCTTTATATGGGCGGGCGAGATGAGCAGTTCTTC	CASSLYMGGRDEQFF
TRBV19	TRBJ2-7	TRBD1	NA	TGTGCCAGTAGGGGGGACAGGCCCCCCTACGAGCAGTACTTC	CASRGDRPPYEQYF
TRBV5-1	TRBJ2-3	TRBD2	NA	TGCGCCAGCAGCGCCGGGCTAGCGGGGTTCACAGATACGCAGTATTTT	CASSAGLAGFTDTQYF
TRBV18	TRBJ2-4	TRBD2	NA	TGTGCCAGCTCGCTGACTAGCGGGGGGGCGGCCAAAAACATTCAGTACTTC	CASSLTSGGAAKNIQYF
TRBV5-4	TRBJ1-1	NA	NA	TGTGCCAGCAGCTTCCTCCTCTCTCCGGGTGGGAACACTGAAGCTTTCTTT	CASSFLLSPGGNTEAFF
TRBV5-1	TRBJ2-5	NA	NA	TGCGCCAGCAGCGCGGACTCGACAGGCCAAGAGACCCAGTACTTC	CASSADSTGQETQYF
TRBV6-2/TRBV6-3	TRBJ2-1	NA	NA	TGTGCCAGCAGTTACTATACCTACAATGAGCAGTTCTTC	CASSYYTYNEQFF